One and the same sample provided the 8 T cell receptor beta chains below, sequenced in a study of CD8+CD57+ T cells in acquired aplastic anemia (dated by TCRdb to 2017 to 2018). TCRdb names Illumina HiSeq 2000 as the instrument used. TCR beta VDJ combination and CDR3 sequence profiling used genomic DNA as the template. TCRdb reprocessed the public reads (quality trimming at Q25 with fastp, clone calling with MiXCR) and kept in-frame beta chains. Every CDR3 protein is listed once, alongside the most common genes and DNA of its rows. Across this sample there are around 180,000 distinct CDR3 sequences, with 63% seen only once. The ten largest account for 35% to 50% of the sample. Sample: sorted CD4+, CD8+, or CD8+CD57+ T cells (not recorded which) from PBMCs. The receptors stem from a human donor in good health.

V and J are TRBV19 and TRBJ2-7; D might be TRBD1 (6 bases). V lost 3 bases to trimming and J lost 3 bases, with 12 bases between them. There are 14 residues in the CDR3. CDR1 is LNHDA and CDR2 is SQIVND in the germline V gene (reference sequence). The CDR3 DNA reads TGTGCCAGTAGTATCTCAACAGGGAACTACGAGCAGTACTTC. Its protein is CASSISTGNYEQYF.

This clonotype was found once. The chain uses TRBV20-1 and TRBJ2-2; 7 bases agree with TRBD1. V was pared by 2 bases and J by 3 bases, with 3 bases of the junction left unmatched. The germline V gene encodes CDR1 DFQATT and CDR2 SNEGSKA (reference sequence). The CDR3 spans 14 residues. CDR3 bases: TGCAGTGCTAGACGCACAGGGGACACCGGGGAGCTGTTTTTT. This sequence encodes CSARRTGDTGELFF.

The chain links TRBV29-1 to TRBJ2-1; 8 nucleotides align to TRBD1. This CDR3 is 11 amino acids long. CDR1 is SQVTM and CDR2 is ANQGSEA in the germline V gene. With 5 bases clipped from V and 10 bases from J, the junction kept 4 bases outside the gene matches. CDR3 residues: CSVWDRKEQFF. DNA of the CDR3: TGCAGCGTTTGGGACAGGAAGGAGCAGTTCTTC.

The chain combines TRBV7-8 with TRBJ1-1, with unresolved D. The CDR3 runs to 16 residues. V shed 5 bases and J shed 0 bases, with 16 bases lying between them. Germline CDR1 is SGHVS and CDR2 is FQNEAQ. As DNA, the CDR3 is TGTGCCAGCAGCCCCTCGGCGGCCCCTGTGAACACTGAAGCTTTCTTT. It translates to CASSPSAAPVNTEAFF.

The V and J genes are TRBV7-8 and TRBJ1-5; unclear D gene. With 5 bases removed from V and 5 bases from J, the gap between germline ends came to 16 bases. CDR3 length: 15 amino acids. Germline CDR1 is SGHVS and CDR2 is FQNEAQ. CDR3 region: CASSHTDGSYQPQHF. Here the CDR3 DNA reads TGTGCCAGCAGCCACACGGACGGTTCATATCAGCCCCAGCATTTT.

The chain recombines TRBV7-2 with TRBJ2-7, with TRBD2 matching over 8 bases. The CDR3 length is 14 residues. Trimming removed 2 bases from V and 4 bases from J; junction bases left unmatched: 4. The germline V gene has CDR1 SGHTA and CDR2 FQGNSA. The CDR3 sequence is CASSLFSGEYEQYF. The CDR3 DNA reads TGTGCCAGCAGCTTATTTAGCGGGGAATACGAGCAGTACTTC.

V gene TRBV3-1 combines with J gene TRBJ2-6; D unclear. Trimming cost V 0 bases and J 0 bases, with 9 bases left between them. The CDR3 is 17 residues long. The germline V gene encodes CDR1 LGHDT and CDR2 YNNKEL (reference sequence). This CDR3 is CASSQDIPFSGANVLTF. The CDR3 nucleotides are TGTGCCAGCAGCCAAGATATCCCTTTCTCTGGGGCCAACGTCCTGACTTTC.

The CDR3 region has the DNA TGTGCCAGCAGCCTCCGTCCTGGGGCCAACGTCCTGACTTTC. Protein: CASSLRPGANVLTF. This sequence joins TRBV7-8 and TRBJ2-6; no clear D gene. V lost 5 bases to trimming and J lost 2 bases, with 7 bases between them. CDR1 and CDR2 (germline): SGHVS, FQNEAQ. This CDR3 has 14 residues.